This record covers a single T cell receptor (beta chain). Germline loops: CDR1 MNHNY, CDR2 SVGAGI (reference sequence). V was clipped by 8 bases and J by 1 base, with 5 bases between them. This CDR3 comprises 11 residues. This sample was taken from a study of blood T cell repertoires in COVID-19. Across the study: The origin of the acute and convalescent COVID-19 samples was the United States, Italy and Spain. Nucleic acid was either cDNA or gDNA, and it came from T cells, B-cell-depleted T cells, or PBMCs.

Under the authors' procedure: By means of reference gene primer amplification, nucleated cell counts were estimated. Sequenced by immunoSEQ multiplex PCR; TCRdb stores in-frame clones only, minus some. The V and J calls and clone size come from that table; D and trimming were worked out from the DNA. The sample lists 180,000 or so clones, around 87% occurring once. The sequencing input was peripheral blood. The clonotype comes from a man in his forties with active or convalescent COVID-19. V usage is TRBV6-6 and J usage is TRBJ1-2, with no clear D. Written as DNA, the CDR3 is TGTGCCAGCTACAGTAACTATGGCTACACCTTC. As protein: CASYSNYGYTF.